Shown below are 31 T cell receptor beta chains from a single sample sequenced in a study of early stage breast cancer tumors. The method was immunoSEQ multiplex PCR; TCRdb's version includes in-frame clones alone and lacks a portion of them. The top ten hold around 25% of the sample, which has some 5,000 clones, under 70% seen once. Sequenced: breast tumor tissue. The source of these receptors is a person in their fifties with breast cancer.

This clone was recorded a few times. The chain uses TRBV7-2 and TRBJ2-1, with TRBD1 identical over 12 bases. Germline trimming cut 3 bases from V and 6 bases from J; bases unmatched to any gene: 3. CDR1 and CDR2 (germline): SGHTA, FQGNSA. This CDR3 contains 15 residues. CDR3 in amino acids: CASSLGQGAFNEQFF. The CDR3 nucleotides read TGTGCCAGCAGCTTGGGACAGGGGGCATTCAATGAGCAGTTCTTC.

This clone was picked up one time. V usage is TRBV2 and J usage is TRBJ2-7; perhaps TRBD1 as D (6 bases). The germline CDR1 and CDR2 sequences are SNHLY and FYNNEI. Trimming removed 7 bases at V and 5 bases at J, with 15 bases between. The CDR3 extends over 13 amino acids. CDR3 coding DNA: TGTGCCAGCAAGACTGTGAGGGGGAACGAGCAGTACTTC. Translation gives CASKTVRGNEQYF.

In DNA form, the CDR3 reads TGTGCCAGCAGACCAGGGGGACCCTATGGCTACACCTTC. It translates to CASRPGGPYGYTF. The chain couples TRBV2 to TRBJ1-2; 7 positions agree with TRBD1. The CDR3 is made up of 13 amino acids. J was trimmed by 4 bases and V by 6 bases; bases with no gene match: 5. CDR1 is SNHLY and CDR2 is FYNNEI in the germline V gene.

The CDR3 loop reads CASSTPLERAQFF. DNA for the CDR3: TGTGCCAGTAGTACCCCTCTTGAGAGGGCGCAGTTCTTC. V and J are TRBV19 and TRBJ2-1; tentatively, D is TRBD2 (5 bases). Germline-derived CDR1 and CDR2 are LNHDA and SQIVND (reference sequence). The germline V and J ends were trimmed by 4 bases and 12 bases, with 16 bases remaining between them. This CDR3 contains 13 residues.

The chain has TRBV6-5 and TRBJ1-3; D is undetermined. The V end lost 6 bases, the J end lost 0 bases, and 6 bases lay between the germline ends. The CDR3 extends over 13 amino acids. Germline V gene sequence: CDR1 MNHEY, CDR2 SVGAGI. The CDR3 region is CASRGFSGNTIYF. In DNA, the CDR3 is TGTGCCAGCAGGGGATTCTCTGGAAACACCATATATTTT.

For this clone: A read error may account for a junction end that differs from germline. V is TRBV6-1 and J is TRBJ1-2, with D perhaps TRBD1 (5 bases). In germline, CDR1 is MNHNS, CDR2 SASEGT. This CDR3 comprises 14 residues. The chain's CDR3 is CASREGQGVYGYTF. The CDR3 nucleotides read TGTGCCAGCAGGGAAGGTCAGGGAGTCTATGGCTACACCTTC.

The chain employs TRBV18 and TRBJ2-2; 8 bases are shared with TRBD2. The CDR3 runs to 16 residues. Germline V lookup: CDR1 KGHSH, CDR2 LQKENI. Losses at the gene ends were 2 bases for V and 5 bases for J; bases not matched to a gene: 7. The CDR3 DNA reads as TGTGCCAGCTCACCAAGGAGCGGGAGTAGAACCGGGGAGCTGTTTTTT. Amino acids: CASSPRSGSRTGELFF.

This clone was observed a few times. This chain joins TRBV5-1 and TRBJ2-1, with 9 bases that match TRBD2. CDR1 SGHRS and CDR2 YFSETQ come from the germline V gene. CDR3 length: 17 amino acids. The V segment lost 0 bases and the J segment 6 bases; nucleotides outside the gene matches: 10. In DNA form, the CDR3 reads TGCGCCAGCAGCTTGGCCGGTCGCGGGAGGGCGTCCAATGAGCAGTTCTTC. Translating gives CASSLAGRGRASNEQFF. Supplemented by reference TRBV5-1 and TRBJ2-1, the full variable domain reads KAGVTQTPRYLIKTRGQQVTLSCSPISGHRSVSWYQQTPGQGLQFLFEYFSETQRNKGNFPGRFSGRQFSNSRSEMNVSTLELGDSALYLCASSLAGRGRASNEQFFGPGTRLTVL.

The genes are TRBV6-6 and TRBJ1-4, with D maybe TRBD1 (5 bases). Looked up from germline, CDR1 is MNHNY and CDR2 is SVGAGI (reference sequence). The CDR3 contains 15 residues. V lost 5 bases and J lost 7, with 17 bases in between. CDR3 nucleotides: TGTGCCAGCAGTGCCCGTATGACAGTAGTTGAAAAACTGTTTTTT. Translated: CASSARMTVVEKLFF.

In its sample, this clone was seen a few times. The chain has TRBV7-9 and TRBJ1-1; no definite D call. The CDR3 runs to 14 residues. CDR1 is SEHNR, CDR2 FQNEAQ, per germline (reference sequence). Trimming pared 5 bases from V and 0 bases from J, leaving 10 bases between. The CDR3 loop is CASSDGPMNTEAFF. The CDR3 DNA is TGTGCCAGCAGCGACGGCCCCATGAACACTGAAGCTTTCTTT.

The chain couples TRBV4-3 to TRBJ2-1; 9 bases fit TRBD2. Trimming cost V 2 bases and J 1 base; bases outside gene matches: 12. Germline CDR1 is LGHNA and CDR2 is YSLEER. The length of the CDR3 is 19 residues. The CDR3 spells CASSQNVLGLAGSYNEQFF. The DNA for the CDR3 is TGCGCCAGCAGCCAAAATGTCCTGGGGCTAGCGGGATCCTACAATGAGCAGTTCTTC.

The genes are TRBV27 and TRBJ2-1, with TRBD2 matching over 9 bases. Germline V gene lookup returns CDR1 MNHEY and CDR2 SMNVEV (reference sequence). The V and J ends lost 2 bases and 6 bases, in that order; junction bases with no gene match: 17. The CDR3 extends over 19 amino acids. In DNA, the CDR3 is TGTGCCAGCAGTTTAACTCACCTTTGGCGGGAGGGCCGATCCAATGAGCAGTTCTTC. Translated: CASSLTHLWREGRSNEQFF.

This chain connects TRBV7-8 to TRBJ2-5; D ambiguous. V was shortened by 5 bases and J by 5 bases, with 9 bases between the two germline ends. Per the germline V gene, CDR1 is SGHVS and CDR2 is FQNEAQ. This CDR3 is built from 12 residues. The CDR3 here is CASSAVMETQYF. CDR3 nucleotide sequence: TGTGCCAGCAGCGCAGTGATGGAGACCCAGTACTTC. The full variable domain, with the rest looked up from reference TRBV7-8 and TRBJ2-5, is GAGVSQSPRYKVAKRGQDVALRCDPISGHVSLFWYQQALGQGPEFLTYFQNEAQLDKSGLPSDRFFAERPEGSVSTLKIQRTQQEDSAVYLCASSAVMETQYFGPGTRLLVL.

The chain has TRBV5-1 and TRBJ1-3; 7 bases fit TRBD1. After removal of 0 bases from V and 0 bases from J, the junction contained 3 bases not matched to a gene. Germline V gene lookup returns CDR1 SGHRS and CDR2 YFSETQ. CDR3 size: 16 residues. The CDR3 here is CASSLEGTASGNTIYF. The CDR3 DNA is TGCGCCAGCAGCTTGGAGGGGACAGCCTCTGGAAACACCATATATTTT.

This clone rates as medium-sized. This sequence joins TRBV11-2 and TRBJ2-5; D gene uncertain. This CDR3 is 11 amino acids long. V dropped 4 bases and J dropped 4 bases, with 4 bases sitting between them. Germline V gene data show CDR1 as SGHAT and CDR2 as FQNNGV. CDR3 in DNA: TGTGCCAGCAGCTCCCCAGAGACCCAGTACTTC. Protein: CASSSPETQYF.

This clone was seen more than once but under ten times. Other nucleotide sequences from this sample produce the same CDR3. The chain combines TRBV14 with TRBJ2-7, with D unclear. CDR3 length: 11 residues. Trimming shortened V by 1 base and J by 3 bases, and 1 base separated the two germline ends. From germline, CDR1 is SGHDN and CDR2 FVKESK. The CDR3 reads CASSQGYEQYF. The CDR3, as DNA: TGTGCCAGCAGCCAAGGCTACGAGCAGTACTTC. Full variable domain (remainder filled in from reference TRBV14 and TRBJ2-7): EAGVTQFPSHSVIEKGQTVTLRCDPISGHDNLYWYRRVMGKEIKFLLHFVKESKQDESGMPNNRFLAERTGGTYSTLKVQPAELEDSGVYFCASSQGYEQYFGPGTRLTVT.

This rearrangement joins TRBV5-1 to TRBJ2-5; 8 bases match TRBD2. Germline values: CDR1 SGHRS, CDR2 YFSETQ. V was pared by 4 bases and J by 1 base, with 6 bases of the junction left unmatched. CDR3 length: 15 amino acids. CDR3 region: CASSPAGGLQETQYF. The DNA for the CDR3 is TGCGCCAGCAGCCCGGCGGGGGGCCTCCAAGAGACCCAGTACTTC.

The chain is built from TRBV5-1 and TRBJ1-2, with D possibly matching TRBD1 (5 bases). V was clipped by 1 base and J by 4 bases, with 11 bases between them. The germline V gene has CDR1 SGHRS and CDR2 YFSETQ. This CDR3 is 14 amino acids long. The DNA of the CDR3 is TGCGCCAGCAGCTTGCAGGGTCAGACCTATGGCTACACCTTC. The encoded protein is CASSLQGQTYGYTF.

The chain recombines TRBV28 with TRBJ2-2, with 10 bases lining up with TRBD2. Looked up from germline, CDR1 is MDHEN and CDR2 is SYDVKM. V was clipped by 6 bases and J by 8 bases; unmatched bases: 12. The CDR3 extends over 16 amino acids. CDR3 sequence: CASSPNASGGKGELFF. The CDR3 DNA reads TGTGCCAGCAGCCCTAATGCTAGCGGGGGAAAGGGGGAGCTGTTTTTT.

V and J are TRBV4-3 and TRBJ2-3; D is unclear. The CDR3 spans 13 residues. V shed 5 bases and J shed 3 bases, with 9 bases lying between them. Per the germline V gene, CDR1 is LGHNA and CDR2 is YSLEER. The CDR3 loop reads CASSEGQTDTQYF. CDR3 nucleotides: TGCGCCAGCAGCGAAGGTCAAACAGATACGCAGTATTTT.

The chain links TRBV2 to TRBJ2-2; no clear D gene. The CDR3 runs to 13 residues. CDR1 is SNHLY, CDR2 FYNNEI, per germline. Trimming shortened V by 7 bases and J by 1 base, and 7 bases separated the two germline ends. CDR3 coding DNA: TGTGCCAGCATCCGGCAGAACACCGGGGAGCTGTTTTTT. Translating it yields CASIRQNTGELFF.

The chain recombines TRBV30 with TRBJ1-1; D not resolved. With 0 bases removed from V and 4 bases from J, the gap between germline ends came to 18 bases. CDR3 length equals 16 residues. CDR1 is GTSNPN and CDR2 is SVGIG in the germline V gene (reference sequence). In nucleotides, the CDR3 is TGTGCCTGGAGTGTACGGCATCGGGTTTCGAGCACTGAAGCTTTCTTT. It encodes CAWSVRHRVSSTEAFF.

This clone was seen more than once but under ten times. The genes are TRBV7-9 and TRBJ2-5; D is unresolved. The V and J ends lost 5 bases and 5 bases respectively, with 9 bases between them. The CDR3 consists of 12 residues. Germline loops: CDR1 SEHNR, CDR2 FQNEAQ (reference sequence). The CDR3 spells CASSLNIETQYF. Written as DNA, the CDR3 is TGTGCCAGCAGCCTAAACATCGAGACCCAGTACTTC.

The rearrangement links TRBV10-2 to TRBJ2-3, with TRBD1 matching over 7 bases. Germline trimming cut 7 bases from V and 1 base from J; bases unmatched to any gene: 17. Looked up from germline, CDR1 is WSHSY and CDR2 is SAAADI. The CDR3 is made up of 18 amino acids. The CDR3 reads CASTRDSFSMVGTDTQYF. The CDR3 region has the DNA TGCGCCAGCACCAGGGACAGTTTCTCTATGGTCGGCACAGATACGCAGTATTTT.

V is TRBV6-6 and J is TRBJ2-7, with D unresolved. The germline V and J ends were trimmed by 0 bases and 3 bases, with 9 bases remaining between them. CDR3 size: 14 residues. Per germline, CDR1 MNHNY and CDR2 SVGAGI (reference sequence). The CDR3 region has the DNA TGTGCCAGCAGTTACTCGAAGGATTTCTACGAGCAGTACTTC. Amino acids: CASSYSKDFYEQYF.

V and J are TRBV23-1 and TRBJ2-5; no definite D call. TRBV23-1 is an ORF for which the function is uncertain. The CDR3 extends over 16 amino acids. The ends were cut back, 2 bases at V and 2 bases at J, with 15 bases in the middle. DNA for the CDR3: TGCGCCAGCAGTCAAGCCTCACTCTATTATCAAGAGACCCAGTACTTC. It is translated as CASSQASLYYQETQYF.

As concerns this clone: At one of its ends the junction is not consistent with the germline gene, which may arise from a read error. The genes are TRBV10-3 and TRBJ2-1; TRBD1 might be the D (5 bases). The germline CDR1 and CDR2 sequences are ENHRY and SYGVKD. The CDR3 spans 13 residues. CDR3 residues: CASSQQVTNEQFF. Here the CDR3 DNA reads TGTGCCAGCAGTCAACAGGTAACCAATGAGCAGTTCTTC.

The chain recombines TRBV5-4 with TRBJ2-1, with 7 bases that match TRBD1. After removal of 4 bases from V and 0 bases from J, the junction contained 4 bases not matched to a gene. Germline CDR1 is SGHNT and CDR2 is YYREEE (reference sequence). This CDR3 contains 15 residues. The CDR3 protein is CASSRRDSSYNEQFF. The DNA for the CDR3 is TGTGCCAGCAGCCGCCGGGACAGCTCCTACAATGAGCAGTTCTTC.

The chain links TRBV18 to TRBJ1-6, with D maybe TRBD1 (5 bases). The CDR3 sequence is 14 residues long. Deletions cut 3 bases from V and 14 bases from J, with 17 bases between. Germline V lookup: CDR1 KGHSH, CDR2 LQKENI. The CDR3 nucleotides read TGTGCCAGCTCACCCCCATCGGACCAGGGAGCCCTCCACTTT. The encoded protein is CASSPPSDQGALHF.

This clone was detected a few times. This chain connects TRBV10-3 to TRBJ2-1; a weak D match, TRBD2 (7 bases). This CDR3 is built from 17 residues. Trimming pared 0 bases from V and 4 bases from J, leaving 16 bases between. Germline CDR1 reads ENHRY; CDR2 reads SYGVKD. CDR3 bases: TGTGCCATCAGTGAGTCGATGGGGGGGCGCGGGTACAATGAGCAGTTCTTC. Its translation: CAISESMGGRGYNEQFF.

This chain uses TRBV15 with TRBJ1-5; D perhaps matches TRBD1 (5 bases). Germline CDR1 is LNHNV and CDR2 is YYDKDF (reference sequence). This CDR3 spans 16 amino acids. Trimming pared 0 bases from V and 7 bases from J, leaving 16 bases between. The CDR3 DNA reads TGTGCCACCAGCAGAGACGGGACCGGGGTAGGGCAGCCCCAGCATTTT. Its translation is CATSRDGTGVGQPQHF.